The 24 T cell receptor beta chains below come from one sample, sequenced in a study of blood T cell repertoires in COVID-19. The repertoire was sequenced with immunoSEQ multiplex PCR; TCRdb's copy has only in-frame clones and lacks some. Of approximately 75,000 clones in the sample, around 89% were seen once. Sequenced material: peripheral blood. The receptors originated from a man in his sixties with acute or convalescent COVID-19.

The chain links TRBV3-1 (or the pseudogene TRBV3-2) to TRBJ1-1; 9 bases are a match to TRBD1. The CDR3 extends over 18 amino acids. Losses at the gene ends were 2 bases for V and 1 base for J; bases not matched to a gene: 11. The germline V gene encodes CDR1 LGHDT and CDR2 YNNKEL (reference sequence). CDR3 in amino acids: CASSQRSGQGAKNTEAFF. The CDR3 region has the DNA TGTGCCAGCAGCCAAAGGTCGGGACAGGGCGCGAAGAACACTGAAGCTTTCTTT.

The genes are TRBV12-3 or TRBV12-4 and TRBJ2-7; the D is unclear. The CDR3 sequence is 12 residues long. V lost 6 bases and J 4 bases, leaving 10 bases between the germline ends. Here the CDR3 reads CASSIHEYEQYF. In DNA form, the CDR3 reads TGTGCCAGCAGCATACATGAATACGAGCAGTACTTC.

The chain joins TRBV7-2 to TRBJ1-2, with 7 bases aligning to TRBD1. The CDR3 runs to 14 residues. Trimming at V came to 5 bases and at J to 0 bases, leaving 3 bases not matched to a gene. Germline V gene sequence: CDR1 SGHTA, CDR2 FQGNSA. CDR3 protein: CASSPGTANYGYTF. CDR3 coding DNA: TGTGCCAGCAGCCCTGGGACAGCTAACTATGGCTACACCTTC. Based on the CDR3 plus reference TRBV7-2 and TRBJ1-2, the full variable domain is GAGVSQSPSNKVTEKGKDVELRCDPISGHTALYWYRQSLGQGLEFLIYFQGNSAPDKSGLPSDRFSAERTGGSVSTLTIQRTQQEDSAVYLCASSPGTANYGYTFGSGTRLTVV.

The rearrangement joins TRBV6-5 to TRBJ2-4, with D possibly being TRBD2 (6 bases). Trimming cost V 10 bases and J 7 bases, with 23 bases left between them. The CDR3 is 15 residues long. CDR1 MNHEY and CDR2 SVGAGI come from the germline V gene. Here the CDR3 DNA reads TGTGCCACCCTGGAAGGCGGACACCGGGGGAACATTCAGTACTTC. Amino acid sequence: CATLEGGHRGNIQYF.

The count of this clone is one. The CDR3 region is CATTTGSAYEQYF. The CDR3 nucleotides read TGCGCCACTACGACAGGGTCGGCCTACGAGCAGTACTTC. The rearrangement links TRBV10-2 to TRBJ2-7; 7 bases fit TRBD1. V gave up 10 bases and J gave up 2 bases; unmatched junction bases: 8. Germline V CDR1 and CDR2: WSHSY, SAAADI. The CDR3 spans 13 residues.

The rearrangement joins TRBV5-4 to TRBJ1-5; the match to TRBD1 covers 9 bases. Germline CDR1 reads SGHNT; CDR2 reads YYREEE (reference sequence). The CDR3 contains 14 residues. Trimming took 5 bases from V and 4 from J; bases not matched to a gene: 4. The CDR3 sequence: CASSAGQGNQPQHF. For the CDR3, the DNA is TGTGCCAGCAGTGCGGGACAGGGTAATCAGCCCCAGCATTTT.

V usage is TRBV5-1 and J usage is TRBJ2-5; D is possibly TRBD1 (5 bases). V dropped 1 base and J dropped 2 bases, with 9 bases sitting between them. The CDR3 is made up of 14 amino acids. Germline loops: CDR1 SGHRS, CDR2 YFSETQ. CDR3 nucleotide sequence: TGCGCCAGCAGCTTGTTTGACAGACAAGAGACCCAGTACTTC. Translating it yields CASSLFDRQETQYF. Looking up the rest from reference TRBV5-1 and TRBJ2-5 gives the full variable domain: KAGVTQTPRYLIKTRGQQVTLSCSPISGHRSVSWYQQTPGQGLQFLFEYFSETQRNKGNFPGRFSGRQFSNSRSEMNVSTLELGDSALYLCASSLFDRQETQYFGPGTRLLVL.

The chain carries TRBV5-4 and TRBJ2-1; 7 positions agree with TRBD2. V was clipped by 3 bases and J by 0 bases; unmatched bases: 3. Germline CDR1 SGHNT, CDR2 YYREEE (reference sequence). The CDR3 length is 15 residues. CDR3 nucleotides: TGTGCCAGCAGCTCCGGACTAGTCTCCTACAATGAGCAGTTCTTC. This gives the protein CASSSGLVSYNEQFF.

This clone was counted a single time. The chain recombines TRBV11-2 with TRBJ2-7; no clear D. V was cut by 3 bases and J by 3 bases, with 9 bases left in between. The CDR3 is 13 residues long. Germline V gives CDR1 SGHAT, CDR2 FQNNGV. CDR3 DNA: TGTGCCAGCAGCTTCCTGGAGAACTACGAGCAGTACTTC. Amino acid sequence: CASSFLENYEQYF.

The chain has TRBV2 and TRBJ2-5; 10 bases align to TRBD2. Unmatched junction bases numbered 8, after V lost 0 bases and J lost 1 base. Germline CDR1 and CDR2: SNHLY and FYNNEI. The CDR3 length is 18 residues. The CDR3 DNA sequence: TGTGCCAGCAGTGAAGCGAGGTTTAGCGGGGGGCGCCAAGAGACCCAGTACTTC. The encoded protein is CASSEARFSGGRQETQYF.

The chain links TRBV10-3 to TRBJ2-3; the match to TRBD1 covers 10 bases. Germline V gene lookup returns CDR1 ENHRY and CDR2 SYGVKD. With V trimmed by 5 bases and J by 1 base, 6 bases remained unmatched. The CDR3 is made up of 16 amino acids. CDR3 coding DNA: TGTGCCATCAGTTTTCGGACAGGGGGAGGCACAGATACGCAGTATTTT. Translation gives CAISFRTGGGTDTQYF.

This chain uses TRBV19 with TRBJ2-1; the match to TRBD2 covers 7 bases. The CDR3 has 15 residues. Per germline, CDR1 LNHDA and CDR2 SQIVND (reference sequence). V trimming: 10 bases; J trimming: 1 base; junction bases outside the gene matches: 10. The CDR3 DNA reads TGTGCCACCAAAGGAGGGAGGGCTTCCTACAATGAGCAGTTCTTC. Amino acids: CATKGGRASYNEQFF.

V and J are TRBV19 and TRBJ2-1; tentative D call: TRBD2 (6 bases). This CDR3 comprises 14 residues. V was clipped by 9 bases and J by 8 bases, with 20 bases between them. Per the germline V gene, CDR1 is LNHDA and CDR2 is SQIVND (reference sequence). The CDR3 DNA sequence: TGTGCCAGCTCGGCGGGGCCCGGAGATCATGAGCAGTTCTTC. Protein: CASSAGPGDHEQFF. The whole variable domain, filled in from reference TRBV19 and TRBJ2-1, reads DGGITQSPKYLFRKEGQNVTLSCEQNLNHDAMYWYRQDPGQGLRLIYYSQIVNDFQKGDIAEGYSVSREKKESFPLTVTSAQKNPTAFYLCASSAGPGDHEQFFGPGTRLTVL.

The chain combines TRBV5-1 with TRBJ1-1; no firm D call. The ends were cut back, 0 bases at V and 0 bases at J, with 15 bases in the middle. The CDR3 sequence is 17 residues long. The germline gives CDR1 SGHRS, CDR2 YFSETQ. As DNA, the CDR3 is TGCGCCAGCAGCTTGGGAGTGGGGAGCACGATGAACACTGAAGCTTTCTTT. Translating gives CASSLGVGSTMNTEAFF. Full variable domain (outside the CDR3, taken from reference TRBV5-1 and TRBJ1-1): KAGVTQTPRYLIKTRGQQVTLSCSPISGHRSVSWYQQTPGQGLQFLFEYFSETQRNKGNFPGRFSGRQFSNSRSEMNVSTLELGDSALYLCASSLGVGSTMNTEAFFGQGTRLTVV.

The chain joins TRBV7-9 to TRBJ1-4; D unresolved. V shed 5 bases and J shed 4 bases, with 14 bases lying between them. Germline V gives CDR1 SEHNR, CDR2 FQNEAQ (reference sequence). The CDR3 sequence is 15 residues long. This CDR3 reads CASSPGGGSNEKLFF. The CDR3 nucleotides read TGTGCCAGCAGCCCCGGAGGAGGGAGTAATGAAAAACTGTTTTTT.

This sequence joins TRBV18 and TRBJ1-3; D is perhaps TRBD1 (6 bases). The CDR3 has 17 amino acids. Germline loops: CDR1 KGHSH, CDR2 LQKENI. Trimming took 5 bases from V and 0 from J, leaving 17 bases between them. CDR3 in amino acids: CASSSATGIHSGNTIYF. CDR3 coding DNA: TGTGCCAGCTCATCCGCTACAGGGATCCACTCTGGAAACACCATATATTTT.

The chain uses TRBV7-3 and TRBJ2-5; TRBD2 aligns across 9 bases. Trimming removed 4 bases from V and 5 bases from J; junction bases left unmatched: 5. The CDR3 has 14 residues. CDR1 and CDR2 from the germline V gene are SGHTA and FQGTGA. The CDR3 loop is CASSSAGGLETQYF. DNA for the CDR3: TGTGCCAGCAGCTCGGCGGGAGGGTTGGAGACCCAGTACTTC.

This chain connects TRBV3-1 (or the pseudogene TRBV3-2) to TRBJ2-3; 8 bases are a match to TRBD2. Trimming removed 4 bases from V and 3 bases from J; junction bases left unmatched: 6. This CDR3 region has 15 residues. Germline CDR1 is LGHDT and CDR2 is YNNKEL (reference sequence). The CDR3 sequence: CASSRAGVGTDTQYF. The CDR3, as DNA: TGTGCCAGCAGCCGAGCGGGAGTTGGGACAGATACGCAGTATTTT.

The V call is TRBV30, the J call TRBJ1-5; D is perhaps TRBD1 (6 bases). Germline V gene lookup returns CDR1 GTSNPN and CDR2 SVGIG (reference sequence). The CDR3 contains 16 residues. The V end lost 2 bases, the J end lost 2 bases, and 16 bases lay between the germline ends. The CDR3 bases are TGTGCCTGGAGTCGCCCGGGGACATCGGGCAATCAGCCCCAGCATTTT. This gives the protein CAWSRPGTSGNQPQHF. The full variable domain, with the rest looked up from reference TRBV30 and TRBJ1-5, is SQTIHQWPATLVQPVGSPLSLECTVEGTSNPNLYWYRQAAGRGLQLLFYSVGIGQISSEVPQNLSASRPQDRQFILSSKKLLLSDSGFYLCAWSRPGTSGNQPQHFGDGTRLSIL.

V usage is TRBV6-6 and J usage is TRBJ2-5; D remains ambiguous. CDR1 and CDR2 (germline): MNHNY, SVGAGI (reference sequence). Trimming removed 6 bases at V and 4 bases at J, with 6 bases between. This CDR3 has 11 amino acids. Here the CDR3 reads CASSTRETQYF. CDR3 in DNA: TGTGCCAGCAGCACGAGAGAGACCCAGTACTTC.

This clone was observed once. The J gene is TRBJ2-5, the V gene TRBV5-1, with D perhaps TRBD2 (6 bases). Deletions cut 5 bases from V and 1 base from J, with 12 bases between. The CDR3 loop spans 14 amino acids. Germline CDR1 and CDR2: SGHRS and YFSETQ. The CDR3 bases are TGCGCCAGCAGTAAGGGACTGGCCCAAGAGACCCAGTACTTC. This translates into CASSKGLAQETQYF.

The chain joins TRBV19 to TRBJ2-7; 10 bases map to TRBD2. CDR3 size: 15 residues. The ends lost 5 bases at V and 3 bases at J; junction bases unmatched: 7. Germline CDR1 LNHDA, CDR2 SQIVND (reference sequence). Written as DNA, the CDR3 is TGTGCCAGTAGTTCAAGCGGGAGGGTTCACTACGAGCAGTACTTC. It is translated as CASSSSGRVHYEQYF.

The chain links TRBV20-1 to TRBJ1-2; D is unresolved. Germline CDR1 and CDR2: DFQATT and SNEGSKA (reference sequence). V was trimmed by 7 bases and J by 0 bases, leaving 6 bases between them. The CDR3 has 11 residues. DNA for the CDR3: TGCAGTGGAGGGACTAACTATGGCTACACCTTC. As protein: CSGGTNYGYTF.

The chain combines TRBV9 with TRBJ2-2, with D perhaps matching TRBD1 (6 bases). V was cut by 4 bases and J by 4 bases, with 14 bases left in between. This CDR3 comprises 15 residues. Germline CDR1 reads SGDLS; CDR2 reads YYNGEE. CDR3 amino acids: CASSYRQAGTGELFF. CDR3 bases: TGTGCCAGCAGCTACCGACAGGCGGGCACCGGGGAGCTGTTTTTT.